These T cell receptor beta chains were read from a single sample in a study of monozygotic twins with inflammatory bowel disease. Reanalyzing the 5' RACE reads, TCRdb keeps one entry per CDR3 protein, without DNA. In total, the table holds roughly 160,000 distinct CDR3 sequences. Sample: blood. Every receptor here comes from a human donor with ulcerative colitis or Crohn's disease, or a healthy co-twin of an affected twin (not recorded which). CDR3s include the opening cysteine and the closing phenylalanine or tryptophan.

v_gene	j_gene	CDR3aa
TRBV20-1	TRBJ2-2	CSARKAGELFF
TRBV5-4	TRBJ2-7	CASSSRTGEAYEQYF
TRBV5-1	TRBJ2-7	CASSLSTRGVYEQYF
TRBV11-1	TRBJ2-1	CASSLNGGDSYNEQFF
TRBV18	TRBJ1-1	CASSPEQISTEAFF
TRBV6-1	TRBJ1-4	CASSGRGGARVLEKLFF
TRBV12-3/TRBV12-4	TRBJ1-4	CASTLGQGATNEKLFF
TRBV19	TRBJ2-7	CATQGSQNSYEQYF
TRBV20-1	TRBJ2-7	CSATRLAGGHEQYF
TRBV19	TRBJ1-5	CASSKEGDQPQHF
TRBV6-5	TRBJ2-5	CASSRIRTSGTGGETQYF
TRBV12-3/TRBV12-4	TRBJ1-1	CASRWAGGEAFF
TRBV5-6	TRBJ2-1	CASSFGTGRNEQFF
TRBV20-1	TRBJ2-5	CSARDRGVSEETQYF
TRBV7-9	TRBJ1-6	CASSLPGQGENSPLHF
TRBV19	TRBJ2-1	CASRVWGANEQFF
TRBV13	TRBJ2-5	CASSSTLGARQETQYF
TRBV10-3	TRBJ1-2	CAISGGVRYGYTF
TRBV5-1	TRBJ2-7	CASSLEASGRGHEQYF
TRBV24-1	TRBJ1-4	CATSDPLTGTHEKLFF
TRBV9	TRBJ2-7	CASSIVDREQYF
TRBV11-2	TRBJ2-5	CASSATGEGETQYF
TRBV7-3	TRBJ2-2	CASSLVGTKTGELFF
TRBV20-1	TRBJ1-2	CSATDRGNYGYTF
TRBV7-2	TRBJ2-5	CASSLGSVTQYF
TRBV10-3	TRBJ2-5	CAISLAGDNSKETQYF